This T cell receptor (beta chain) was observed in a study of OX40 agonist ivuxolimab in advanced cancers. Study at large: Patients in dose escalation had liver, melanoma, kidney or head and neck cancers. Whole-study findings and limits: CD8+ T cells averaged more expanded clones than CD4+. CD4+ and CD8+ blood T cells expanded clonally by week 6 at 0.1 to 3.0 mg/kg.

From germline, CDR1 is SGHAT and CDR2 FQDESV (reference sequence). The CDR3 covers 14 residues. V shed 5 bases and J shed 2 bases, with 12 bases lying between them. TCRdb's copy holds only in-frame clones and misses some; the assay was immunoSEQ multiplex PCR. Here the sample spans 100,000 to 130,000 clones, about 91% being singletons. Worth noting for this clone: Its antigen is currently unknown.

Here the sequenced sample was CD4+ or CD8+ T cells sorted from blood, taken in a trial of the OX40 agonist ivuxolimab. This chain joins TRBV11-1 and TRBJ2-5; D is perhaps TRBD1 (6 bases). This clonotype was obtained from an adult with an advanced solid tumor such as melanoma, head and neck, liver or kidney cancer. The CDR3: CASSPRQGQETQYF. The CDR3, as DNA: TGTGCCAGCAGCCCACGGCAGGGGCAAGAGACCCAGTACTTC.